Below are 8 T cell receptor beta chains sequenced from a single sample in a study of sequential checkpoint blockade in melanoma. TCRdb's copy holds only in-frame clones and misses some; the assay was immunoSEQ multiplex PCR. The sample holds about 5,300 clones, around a quarter seen once. Regarding treatment: randomized to nivolumab then ipilimumab (arm A) or the reverse (arm B). The input for sequencing was tumor tissue (inferred from file names), taken from a patient given nivolumab and ipilimumab in sequence. The receptors derive from a human donor with melanoma.

By share of the sample, this clone is medium-sized (0.01 to 0.1%). This chain connects TRBV6-8 to TRBJ2-7; no reliable D call. Trimming cost V 6 bases and J 2 bases, with 14 bases left between them. The CDR3 sequence is 14 residues long. Germline-derived CDR1 and CDR2 are MNHGY and SAAAGT. This chain's CDR3 is CASRVGRITYEQYF. CDR3 nucleotides: TGTGCCAGCAGGGTAGGGCGAATTACCTACGAGCAGTACTTC.

V usage is TRBV14 and J usage is TRBJ1-2, with D perhaps matching TRBD1 (6 bases). V gave up 4 bases and J gave up 4 bases, with 16 bases separating them. The CDR3 runs to 15 residues. The germline V gene has CDR1 SGHDN and CDR2 FVKESK. The CDR3 coding sequence is TGTGCCAGCAGCCGGCGGGGGGCAGGCCTCTATGGCTACACCTTC. Translating gives CASSRRGAGLYGYTF. The full variable domain, in which reference TRBV14 and TRBJ1-2 provide the parts outside the CDR3, is EAGVTQFPSHSVIEKGQTVTLRCDPISGHDNLYWYRRVMGKEIKFLLHFVKESKQDESGMPNNRFLAERTGGTYSTLKVQPAELEDSGVYFCASSRRGAGLYGYTFGSGTRLTVV.

CDR3 bases: TGTGCCAGCCGGACCCTACCCAATGAGCAGTTCTTC. As protein: CASRTLPNEQFF. This chain uses TRBV9 with TRBJ2-1, with D unresolved. V was trimmed by 7 bases and J by 6 bases, leaving 11 bases between them. CDR3 size: 12 residues. Per the germline V gene, CDR1 is SGDLS and CDR2 is YYNGEE.

This clone is termed medium-sized. The CDR3 sequence: CASSLGRLAGLTGELFF. The DNA for the CDR3 is TGTGCCAGCAGTTTGGGGAGACTAGCGGGACTCACCGGGGAGCTGTTTTTT. The V call is TRBV6-8, the J call TRBJ2-2; 11 bases fit TRBD2. The trim removed 4 bases at V and 4 bases at J, leaving 8 bases unmatched. CDR3 length: 17 amino acids. Germline values: CDR1 MNHGY, CDR2 SAAAGT.

This sequence joins TRBV19 and TRBJ1-2, with TRBD1 matching over 9 bases. The trim removed 3 bases at V and 3 bases at J, leaving 2 bases unmatched. CDR1 is LNHDA and CDR2 is SQIVND in the germline V gene (reference sequence). The CDR3 is 14 amino acids. CDR3 coding DNA: TGTGCCAGTAGTATGGGGACAGGGCACTATGGCTACACCTTC. This translates into CASSMGTGHYGYTF.

This clone is medium-sized within its sample. V is TRBV11-3 and J is TRBJ2-7; 7 nucleotides agree with TRBD1. The junction had 9 bases not matched to a gene; V was cut back by 5 bases and J by 2 bases. The CDR3 has 15 residues. The germline CDR1 and CDR2 sequences are SGHNT and YENEEA. The CDR3, as DNA: TGTGCCAGCAGCCCCCCGGCGACAGGGCCCTACGAGCAGTACTTC. The encoded protein is CASSPPATGPYEQYF.

This rearrangement joins TRBV29-1 to TRBJ2-5; D gene unclear. CDR3 size: 13 residues. Looked up from germline, CDR1 is SQVTM and CDR2 is ANQGSEA. V lost 3 bases and J lost 2, with 10 bases in between. The chain's CDR3 is CSVEGQLQETQYF. DNA for the CDR3: TGCAGCGTTGAGGGCCAGCTACAAGAGACCCAGTACTTC.

A few counts support this clone. The CDR3 region is CATSGGGMLTDTQYF. CDR3 DNA: TGTGCCACCAGCGGGGGGGGGATGCTCACAGATACGCAGTATTTT. The gene calls are TRBV15 and TRBJ2-3; TRBD2 matches at 7 bases. The germline CDR1 and CDR2 sequences are LNHNV and YYDKDF (reference sequence). Trimming removed 5 bases from V and 2 bases from J; junction bases left unmatched: 7. The length of the CDR3 is 15 residues.